Here is one T cell receptor beta chain with its context. Its antigen is not identified. This entry comes from a study of CD8 T cells in ankylosing spondylitis. Study-wide points: Clones linked to disease, bearing a CD8+ phenotype, were relatively rare in peripheral blood. What seemed typical of ankylosing spondylitis blood was a TCR beta motif built from under 10 highly homologous variants.

In making TCR beta libraries, quantitative 5'-RACE with molecular barcodes was used. TCRdb reprocessed the 5' RACE reads via MiXCR and lists one record per CDR3 protein. The table shows 200,000 to 250,000 distinct CDR3 sequences, with around 6.6% occurring only once. Sample: blood, either unsorted or a sorted T cell fraction (not recorded which). The sequence came from a male donor with ankylosing spondylitis.

CDR3: CASSWTTNTGELFF. The CDR3 bases are TGTGCCAGCAGTTGGACTACCAACACCGGGGAGCTGTTTTTT. This rearrangement joins TRBV7-6 to TRBJ2-2, with D possibly being TRBD2 (6 bases). V gave up 6 bases and J gave up 2 bases, with 10 bases separating them. The germline gives CDR1 SGHVS, CDR2 FNYEAQ. There are 14 residues in the CDR3.